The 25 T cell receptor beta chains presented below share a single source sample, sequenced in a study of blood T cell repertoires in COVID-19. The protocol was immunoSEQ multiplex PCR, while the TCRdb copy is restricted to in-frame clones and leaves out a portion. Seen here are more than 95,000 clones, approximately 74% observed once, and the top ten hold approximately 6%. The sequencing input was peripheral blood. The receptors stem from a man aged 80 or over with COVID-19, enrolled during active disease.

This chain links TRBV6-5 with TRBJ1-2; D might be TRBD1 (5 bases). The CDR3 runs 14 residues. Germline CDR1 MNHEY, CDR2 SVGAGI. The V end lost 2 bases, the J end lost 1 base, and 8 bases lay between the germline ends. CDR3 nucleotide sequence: TGTGCCAGCAGTTACGGGACTGTTAACTATGGCTACACCTTC. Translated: CASSYGTVNYGYTF.

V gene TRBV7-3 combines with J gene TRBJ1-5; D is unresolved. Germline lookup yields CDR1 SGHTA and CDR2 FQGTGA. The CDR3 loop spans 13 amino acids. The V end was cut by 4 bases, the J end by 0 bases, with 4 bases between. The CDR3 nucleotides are TGTGCCAGCAGCTCAAATAGCAATCAGCCCCAGCATTTT. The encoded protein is CASSSNSNQPQHF.

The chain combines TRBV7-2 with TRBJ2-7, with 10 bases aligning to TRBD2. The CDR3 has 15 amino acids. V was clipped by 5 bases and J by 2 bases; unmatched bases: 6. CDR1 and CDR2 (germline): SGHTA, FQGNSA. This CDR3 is CASSKGTSVAYEQYF. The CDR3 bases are TGTGCCAGCAGCAAAGGGACTAGCGTGGCCTACGAGCAGTACTTC. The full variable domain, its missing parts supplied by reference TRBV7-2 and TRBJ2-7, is GAGVSQSPSNKVTEKGKDVELRCDPISGHTALYWYRQSLGQGLEFLIYFQGNSAPDKSGLPSDRFSAERTGGSVSTLTIQRTQQEDSAVYLCASSKGTSVAYEQYFGPGTRLTVT.

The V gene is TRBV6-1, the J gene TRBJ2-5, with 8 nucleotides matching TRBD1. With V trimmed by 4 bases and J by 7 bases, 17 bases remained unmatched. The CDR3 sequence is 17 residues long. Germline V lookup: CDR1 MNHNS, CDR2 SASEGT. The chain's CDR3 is CASSASLRQGSGGTQYF. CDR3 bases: TGTGCCAGCAGTGCAAGCCTGAGACAGGGGTCGGGCGGGACCCAGTACTTC.

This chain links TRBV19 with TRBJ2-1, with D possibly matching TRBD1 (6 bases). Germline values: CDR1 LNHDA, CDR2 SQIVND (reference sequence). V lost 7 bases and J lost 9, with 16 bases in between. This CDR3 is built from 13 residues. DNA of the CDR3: TGTGCCAGTACTCTGAGGGGGTACGGTGAGCAGTTCTTC. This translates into CASTLRGYGEQFF.

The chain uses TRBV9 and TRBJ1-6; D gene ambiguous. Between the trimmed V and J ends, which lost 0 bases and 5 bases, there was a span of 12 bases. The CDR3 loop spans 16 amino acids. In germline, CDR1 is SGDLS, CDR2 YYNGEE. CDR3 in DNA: TGTGCCAGCAGCGTAGCCAGCCAGGTCGATAATTCACCCCTCCACTTT. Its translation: CASSVASQVDNSPLHF.

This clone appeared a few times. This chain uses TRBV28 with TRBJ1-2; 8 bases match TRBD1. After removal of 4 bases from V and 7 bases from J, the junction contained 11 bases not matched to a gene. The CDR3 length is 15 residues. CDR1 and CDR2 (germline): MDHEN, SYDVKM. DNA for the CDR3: TGTGCCAGCAGTTCCTGGACAGGGAATAGGGGTGGCTACACCTTC. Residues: CASSSWTGNRGGYTF.

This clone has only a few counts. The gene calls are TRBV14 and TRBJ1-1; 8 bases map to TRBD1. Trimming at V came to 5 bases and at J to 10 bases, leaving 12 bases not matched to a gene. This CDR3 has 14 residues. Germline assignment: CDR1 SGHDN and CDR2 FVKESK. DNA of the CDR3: TGTGCCAGCAGCTTTCAGGGGGCTATTGAAAGAGCTTTCTTT. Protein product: CASSFQGAIERAFF.

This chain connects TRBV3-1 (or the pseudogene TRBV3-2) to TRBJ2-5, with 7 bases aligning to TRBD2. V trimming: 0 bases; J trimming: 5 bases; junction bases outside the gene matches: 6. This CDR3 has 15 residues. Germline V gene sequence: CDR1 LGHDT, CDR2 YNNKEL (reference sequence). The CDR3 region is CASSQDASGGETQYF. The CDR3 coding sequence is TGTGCCAGCAGCCAAGATGCTAGCGGCGGGGAGACCCAGTACTTC.

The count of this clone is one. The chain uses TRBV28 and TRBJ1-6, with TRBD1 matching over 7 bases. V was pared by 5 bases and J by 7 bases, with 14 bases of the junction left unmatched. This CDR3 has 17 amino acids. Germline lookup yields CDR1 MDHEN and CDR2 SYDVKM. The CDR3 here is CASSLNPPGQPNSPLHF. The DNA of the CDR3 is TGTGCCAGCAGTCTCAACCCACCGGGACAGCCAAATTCACCCCTCCACTTT.

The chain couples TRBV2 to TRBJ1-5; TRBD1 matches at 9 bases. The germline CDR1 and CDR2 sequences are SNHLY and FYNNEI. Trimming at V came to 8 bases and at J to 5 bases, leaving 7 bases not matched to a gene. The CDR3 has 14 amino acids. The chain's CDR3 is CASGGWTGDQPQHF. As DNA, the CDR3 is TGTGCCAGCGGGGGTTGGACAGGGGATCAGCCCCAGCATTTT.

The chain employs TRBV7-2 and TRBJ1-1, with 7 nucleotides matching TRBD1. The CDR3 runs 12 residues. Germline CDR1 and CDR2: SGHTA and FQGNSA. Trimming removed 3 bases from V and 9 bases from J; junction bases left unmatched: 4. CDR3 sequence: CASSLRQGQAFF. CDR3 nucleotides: TGTGCCAGCAGCTTGAGACAGGGCCAAGCTTTCTTT.

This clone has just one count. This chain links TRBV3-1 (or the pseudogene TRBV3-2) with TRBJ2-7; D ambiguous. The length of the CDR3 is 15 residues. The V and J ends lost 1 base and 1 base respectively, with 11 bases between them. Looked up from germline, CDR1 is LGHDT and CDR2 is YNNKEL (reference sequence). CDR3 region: CASSQVGVGSYEQYF. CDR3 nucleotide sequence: TGTGCCAGCAGCCAAGTGGGTGTCGGGTCCTACGAGCAGTACTTC.

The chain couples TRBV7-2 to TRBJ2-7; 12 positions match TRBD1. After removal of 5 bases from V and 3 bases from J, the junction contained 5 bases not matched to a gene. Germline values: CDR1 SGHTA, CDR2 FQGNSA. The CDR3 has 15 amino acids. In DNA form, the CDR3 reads TGTGCCAGCAGCGGAGGGACAGGGGGCATCTACGAGCAGTACTTC. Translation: CASSGGTGGIYEQYF.

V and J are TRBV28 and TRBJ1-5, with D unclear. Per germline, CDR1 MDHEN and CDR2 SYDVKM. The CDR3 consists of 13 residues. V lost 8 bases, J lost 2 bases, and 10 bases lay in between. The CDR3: CASLRGGNQPQHF. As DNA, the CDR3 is TGTGCCAGCCTTCGGGGAGGCAATCAGCCCCAGCATTTT. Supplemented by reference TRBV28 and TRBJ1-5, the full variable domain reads DVKVTQSSRYLVKRTGEKVFLECVQDMDHENMFWYRQDPGLGLRLIYFSYDVKMKEKGDIPEGYSVSREKKERFSLILESASTNQTSMYLCASLRGGNQPQHFGDGTRLSIL.

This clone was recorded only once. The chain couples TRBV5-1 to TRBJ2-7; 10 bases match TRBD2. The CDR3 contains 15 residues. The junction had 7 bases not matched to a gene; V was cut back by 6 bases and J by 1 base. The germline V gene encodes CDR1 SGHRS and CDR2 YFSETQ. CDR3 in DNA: TGCGCCAGCACCTCTTCTAGCGGGAGTTCCTACGAGCAGTACTTC. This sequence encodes CASTSSSGSSYEQYF.

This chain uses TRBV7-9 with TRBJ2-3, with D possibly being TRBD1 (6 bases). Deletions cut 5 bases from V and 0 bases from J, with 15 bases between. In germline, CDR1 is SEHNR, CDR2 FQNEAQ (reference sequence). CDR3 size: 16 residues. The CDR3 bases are TGTGCCAGCAGCCCGTACAGGGACGAGAGCACAGATACGCAGTATTTT. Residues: CASSPYRDESTDTQYF.

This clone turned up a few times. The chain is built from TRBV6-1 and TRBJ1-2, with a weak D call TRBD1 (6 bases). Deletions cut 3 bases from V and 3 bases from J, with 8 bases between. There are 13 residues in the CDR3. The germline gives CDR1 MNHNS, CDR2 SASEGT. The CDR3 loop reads CASSEGADYGYTF. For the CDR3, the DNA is TGTGCCAGCAGTGAGGGGGCAGACTATGGCTACACCTTC.

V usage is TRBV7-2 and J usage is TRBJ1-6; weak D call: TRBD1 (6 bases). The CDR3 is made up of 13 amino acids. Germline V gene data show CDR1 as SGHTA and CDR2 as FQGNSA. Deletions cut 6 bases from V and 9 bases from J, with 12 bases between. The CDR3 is CASRDSWGSPLHF. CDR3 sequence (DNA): TGTGCCAGCAGGGACAGTTGGGGTTCACCCCTCCACTTT.

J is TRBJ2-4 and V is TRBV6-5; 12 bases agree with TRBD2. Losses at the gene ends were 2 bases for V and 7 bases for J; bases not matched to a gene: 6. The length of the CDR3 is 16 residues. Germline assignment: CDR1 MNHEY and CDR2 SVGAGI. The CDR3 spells CASSYALAGGTNIQYF. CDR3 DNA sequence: TGTGCCAGCAGTTACGCACTAGCGGGAGGTACCAACATTCAGTACTTC.

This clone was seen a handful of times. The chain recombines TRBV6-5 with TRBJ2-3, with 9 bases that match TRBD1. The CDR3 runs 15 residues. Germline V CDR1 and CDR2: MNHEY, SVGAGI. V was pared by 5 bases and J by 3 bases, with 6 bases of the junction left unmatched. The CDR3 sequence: CASSPQGARTDTQYF. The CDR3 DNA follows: TGTGCCAGCAGTCCACAGGGGGCTCGGACAGATACGCAGTATTTT.

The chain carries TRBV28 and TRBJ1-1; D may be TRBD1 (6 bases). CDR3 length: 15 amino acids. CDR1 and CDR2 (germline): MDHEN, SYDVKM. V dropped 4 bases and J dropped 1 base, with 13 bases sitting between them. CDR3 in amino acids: CASSSGAGTNTEAFF. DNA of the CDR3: TGTGCCAGCAGTTCAGGGGCAGGGACGAACACTGAAGCTTTCTTT. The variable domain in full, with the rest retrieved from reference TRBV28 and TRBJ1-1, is DVKVTQSSRYLVKRTGEKVFLECVQDMDHENMFWYRQDPGLGLRLIYFSYDVKMKEKGDIPEGYSVSREKKERFSLILESASTNQTSMYLCASSSGAGTNTEAFFGQGTRLTVV.

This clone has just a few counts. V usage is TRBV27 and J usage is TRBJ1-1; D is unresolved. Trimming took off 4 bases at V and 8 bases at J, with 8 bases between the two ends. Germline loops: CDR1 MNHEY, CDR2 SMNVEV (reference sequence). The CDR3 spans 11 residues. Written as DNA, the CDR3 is TGTGCCAGCAGTTCAAATTTCGAAGCTTTCTTT. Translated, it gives CASSSNFEAFF.

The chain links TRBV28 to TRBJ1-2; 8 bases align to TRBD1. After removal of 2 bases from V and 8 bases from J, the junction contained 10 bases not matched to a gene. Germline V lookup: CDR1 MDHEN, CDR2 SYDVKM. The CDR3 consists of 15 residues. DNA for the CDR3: TGTGCCAGCAGTTTAACGGCCAGGGGGCAAGTCGGCTACACCTTC. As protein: CASSLTARGQVGYTF.

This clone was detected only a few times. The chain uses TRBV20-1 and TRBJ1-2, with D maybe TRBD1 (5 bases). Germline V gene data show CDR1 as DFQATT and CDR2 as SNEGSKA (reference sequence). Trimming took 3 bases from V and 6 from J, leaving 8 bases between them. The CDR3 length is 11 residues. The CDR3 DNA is TGCAGTGCTAGCAGGGATGATGGCTACACCTTC. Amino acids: CSASRDDGYTF.